The clone carrying this T cell receptor (beta chain) was observed at least ten times. Its antigen is not identified. Researchers used genomic DNA as the template to profile TCR beta VDJ and CDR3. TCRdb re-called the reads through MiXCR, storing one row per CDR3 protein. Of about 140,000 distinct CDR3 sequences in the sample, roughly 40% were seen once. This record comes from a study of CD8+CD57+ T cells in acquired aplastic anemia. Study information: The sorted CD4+ and CD8+ cells yielded an average approximately 3.3 ug of DNA.

Points from the study as a whole: Between the patient and control groups, CD8+ Simpson's diversity did not differ significantly. The same twenty-nine CD8+ CDR3 sequences occurred in patients and in controls.

With 2 bases removed from V and 7 bases from J, the gap between germline ends came to 9 bases. From germline, CDR1 is SGHTA and CDR2 FQGNSA. CDR3 length equals 13 residues. Sequenced sample: sorted CD4+, CD8+, or CD8+CD57+ T cells (not recorded which) from PBMCs. The clonotype was recovered from a human donor in good health, serving as a control. The gene calls are TRBV7-2 and TRBJ2-1; D is undetermined. The DNA of the CDR3 is TGTGCCAGCAGCTTAAATAGAGAGAATGAGCAGTTCTTC. Residues: CASSLNRENEQFF.